Presented here are 15 T cell receptor beta chains from one specimen sequenced in a study of T-cell reconstitution after alpha-beta-depleted transplantation in children. A TCRbeta library incorporating unique molecular identifiers was prepared. TCRdb fed the PCR reads into MiXCR, producing one record per CDR3 protein. The sample has tens of thousands of distinct CDR3 sequences, approximately 9.2% seen once. The sequences come from PBMCs, mostly from graft donor cells, collected 60 days after TCRalphabeta/CD19-depleted stem cell transplant. Source of these receptors: a male patient between 2 and 15 years old who had a stem cell transplant for chronic granulomatous disease, so the T cells may come from the graft donor.

This clonotype appeared many times. The chain links TRBV15 to TRBJ2-4; possibly TRBD2 for D (5 bases). The CDR3 is 14 residues long. Germline V gene lookup returns CDR1 LNHNV and CDR2 YYDKDF (reference sequence). The ends were cut back, 5 bases at V and 0 bases at J, with 8 bases in the middle. This CDR3 reads CATSGSTAKNIQYF. In nucleotides, the CDR3 is TGTGCCACCAGCGGGAGCACAGCCAAAAACATTCAGTACTTC.

This chain links TRBV7-6 with TRBJ2-7; 8 positions agree with TRBD1. The CDR3 is 15 residues long. The germline CDR1 and CDR2 sequences are SGHVS and FNYEAQ. The V and J ends lost 2 bases and 4 bases, in that order; junction bases with no gene match: 7. This CDR3 reads CASSLSPRDRYEQYF. CDR3 coding DNA: TGTGCCAGCAGCTTATCCCCGCGGGACAGGTACGAGCAGTACTTC.

A single count supports this clonotype. V and J are TRBV18 and TRBJ2-7; a weak D match, TRBD1 (5 bases). Deletions cut 6 bases from V and 3 bases from J, with 18 bases between. Germline V gene lookup returns CDR1 KGHSH and CDR2 LQKENI. The CDR3 contains 15 residues. The CDR3 reads CASSNLGQGIYEQYF. DNA of the CDR3: TGTGCCAGCTCCAACCTGGGGCAGGGAATCTACGAGCAGTACTTC. Full variable domain (outside the CDR3, taken from reference TRBV18 and TRBJ2-7): NAGVMQNPRHLVRRRGQEARLRCSPMKGHSHVYWYRQLPEEGLKFMVYLQKENIIDESGMPKERFSAEFPKEGPSILRIQQVVRGDSAAYFCASSNLGQGIYEQYFGPGTRLTVT.

In this sample, this clonotype turned up many times. The chain recombines TRBV20-1 with TRBJ2-7; D unresolved. V gave up 3 bases and J gave up 3 bases, with 6 bases separating them. The CDR3 covers 11 residues. The germline CDR1 and CDR2 sequences are DFQATT and SNEGSKA (reference sequence). CDR3 nucleotide sequence: TGCAGTGCTAGGGGCGGCTACGAGCAGTACTTC. The encoded protein is CSARGGYEQYF.

This clonotype was found many times. The V call is TRBV3-1, the J call TRBJ2-3, with 7 bases lining up with TRBD2. V lost 0 bases to trimming and J lost 2 bases; unmatched junction nucleotides: 11. Germline V gene lookup returns CDR1 LGHDT and CDR2 YNNKEL (reference sequence). The CDR3 consists of 18 residues. The CDR3 loop is CASSQDYWGSGYTDTQYF. The CDR3 DNA reads as TGTGCCAGCAGCCAAGATTATTGGGGTAGCGGGTACACAGATACGCAGTATTTT.

This clonotype was found many times. The CDR3 DNA is TGCGCCAGCAGCGCCCGACTAGCGGGGAAAGGTGAGGAGACCCAGTACTTC. As protein: CASSARLAGKGEETQYF. The V call is TRBV5-1, the J call TRBJ2-5; 11 bases are a match to TRBD2. The CDR3 has 17 residues. The germline gives CDR1 SGHRS, CDR2 YFSETQ. The ends lost 4 bases at V and 5 bases at J; junction bases unmatched: 13. The full variable domain, with the rest looked up from reference TRBV5-1 and TRBJ2-5, is KAGVTQTPRYLIKTRGQQVTLSCSPISGHRSVSWYQQTPGQGLQFLFEYFSETQRNKGNFPGRFSGRQFSNSRSEMNVSTLELGDSALYLCASSARLAGKGEETQYFGPGTRLLVL.

This clonotype was detected many times. This sequence joins TRBV15 and TRBJ2-7; a weak D match, TRBD1 (6 bases). The CDR3 length is 15 residues. Trimming took off 2 bases at V and 0 bases at J, with 11 bases between the two ends. The germline V gene encodes CDR1 LNHNV and CDR2 YYDKDF (reference sequence). The CDR3 protein is CATSRNRVSSYEQYF. CDR3 nucleotide sequence: TGTGCCACCAGCAGAAACAGGGTTAGCTCCTACGAGCAGTACTTC.

The table lists this clonotype with many counts. The J gene is TRBJ2-7, the V gene TRBV27; D unclear. V shed 3 bases and J shed 2 bases, with 8 bases lying between them. Germline V gives CDR1 MNHEY, CDR2 SMNVEV (reference sequence). The CDR3 runs 13 residues. Here the CDR3 reads CASSFGYPYEQYF. In nucleotides, the CDR3 is TGTGCCAGCAGTTTTGGGTACCCCTACGAGCAGTACTTC.

This clonotype showed up just a few times. The J gene is TRBJ2-3, the V gene TRBV23-1; D is possibly TRBD2 (5 bases). TRBV23-1 is an ORF, with its function uncertain. The CDR3 runs 18 residues. V gave up 7 bases and J gave up 0 bases, with 23 bases separating them. CDR3: CASKTNLAGSHSTDTQYF. In DNA form, the CDR3 reads TGCGCCAGCAAGACAAACTTGGCGGGCTCCCATAGCACAGATACGCAGTATTTT.

This clonotype was observed many times. The chain has TRBV5-1 and TRBJ1-5; possible D gene TRBD1, 6 bases. This CDR3 has 15 amino acids. V was cut by 0 bases and J by 1 base, with 8 bases left in between. Germline V gives CDR1 SGHRS, CDR2 YFSETQ. For the CDR3, the DNA is TGCGCCAGCAGCTTGGGGGGGGCGAGCAATCAGCCCCAGCATTTT. Protein sequence: CASSLGGASNQPQHF.

This clonotype was observed many times. The chain combines TRBV10-3 with TRBJ2-7; 10 bases line up with TRBD2. V trimming: 4 bases; J trimming: 2 bases; junction bases outside the gene matches: 2. CDR3 length: 14 amino acids. Per germline, CDR1 ENHRY and CDR2 SYGVKD. DNA of the CDR3: TGTGCCATCAGTGTAACTAGCGGGGCCTACGAGCAGTACTTC. This translates into CAISVTSGAYEQYF.

The chain uses TRBV7-9 and TRBJ1-2; D is unresolved. The CDR3 extends over 15 amino acids. V lost 1 base to trimming and J lost 6 bases, with 15 bases between them. From germline, CDR1 is SEHNR and CDR2 FQNEAQ (reference sequence). The CDR3 bases are TGTGCCAGCAGCTTAGATAGGATGTCTTGGGATGGCTACACCTTC. Encoded protein: CASSLDRMSWDGYTF.

This clonotype was observed at least ten times. This chain joins TRBV7-9 and TRBJ2-3; the D is unclear. The germline V and J ends were trimmed by 8 bases and 0 bases, with 15 bases remaining between them. This CDR3 has 15 residues. Germline V gives CDR1 SEHNR, CDR2 FQNEAQ (reference sequence). The CDR3 sequence is CASDFRVTSTDTQYF. CDR3 bases: TGTGCCAGCGATTTTAGGGTTACTAGCACAGATACGCAGTATTTT.

Regarding this clonotype: Given a much more abundant clone one base away, this may be a read error. The J gene is TRBJ2-2, the V gene TRBV27; the D gene is possibly TRBD1 (6 bases). The CDR3 spans 14 residues. Germline loops: CDR1 MNHEY, CDR2 SMNVEV (reference sequence). V lost 3 bases and J 7 bases, leaving 12 bases between the germline ends. This chain's CDR3 is CASSLGDINGELFF. CDR3 in DNA: TGTGCCAGCAGTTTGGGGGACATCAACGGGGAGCTGTTTTTT.

CDR3 sequence (DNA): TGTGCCAGCAGGCAGCCGAGGTCGGTC. Translation gives CASRQPRSV. This chain links TRBV3-1 with TRBJ2-7; no definite D call. CDR1 and CDR2 from the germline V gene are LGHDT and YNNKEL (reference sequence). The CDR3 extends over 9 amino acids.